These T cell receptor beta chains were read from a single sample in a study of T cell clusters in autoimmune cytopenias. Using the multiplex PCR reads, TCRdb records one entry per CDR3 protein without DNA. There are thousands of distinct CDR3 sequences in the sample, with about 16% held by the top ten. The same sample was also used in a study of T cell repertoires in aging, cancer and after chemotherapy.

The specimen was peripheral blood. These receptors were taken from a human donor in good health. Each CDR3 is given with its conserved first and last residue. The order of the fields is V gene, clone size, J gene, CDR3 protein. Only part of the rows carry a size: once, few, many, or a class if the clone is expanded.

v_gene: TRBV4-3
abundance: -
j_gene: TRBJ1-1
CDR3aa: CASSQEQGGTEAFF

v_gene: TRBV27
abundance: medium-sized
j_gene: TRBJ2-3
CDR3aa: CASSLGRTSTDTQYF

v_gene: TRBV14
abundance: -
j_gene: TRBJ2-1
CDR3aa: CASSQDRVWSSYNEQFF

v_gene: TRBV7-2
abundance: medium-sized
j_gene: TRBJ1-1
CDR3aa: CASKLRTENTEAFF

v_gene: TRBV7-2
abundance: medium-sized
j_gene: TRBJ2-7
CDR3aa: CASSLGTPLEQYF

v_gene: TRBV7-2
abundance: medium-sized
j_gene: TRBJ2-5
CDR3aa: CASSLQATTSGDSQYF

v_gene: TRBV5-1
abundance: -
j_gene: TRBJ2-2
CDR3aa: CASSSLLSAVGTGELFF

v_gene: TRBV5-6
abundance: medium-sized
j_gene: TRBJ2-1
CDR3aa: CASSPFWQGGGNEQFF

v_gene: TRBV6-5
abundance: medium-sized
j_gene: TRBJ1-5
CDR3aa: CASSSAGRANQPQHF

v_gene: TRBV15
abundance: medium-sized
j_gene: TRBJ1-3
CDR3aa: CATSRFQGAGNTIYF

v_gene: TRBV7-2
abundance: -
j_gene: TRBJ2-7
CDR3aa: CASSRTSGGAEQYF

v_gene: TRBV2
abundance: -
j_gene: TRBJ2-3
CDR3aa: CASRTSRSTDTQYF

v_gene: TRBV4-3
abundance: -
j_gene: TRBJ2-2
CDR3aa: CASSQVRGTGELFF

v_gene: TRBV20-1
abundance: -
j_gene: TRBJ1-4
CDR3aa: CSARLDEGIGEKLFF

v_gene: TRBV4-2
abundance: -
j_gene: TRBJ1-5
CDR3aa: CASSQDKSGEFGNQPQHF

v_gene: TRBV6-2/TRBV6-3
abundance: medium-sized
j_gene: TRBJ1-2
CDR3aa: CASSQSGIYGYTF

v_gene: TRBV18
abundance: medium-sized
j_gene: TRBJ1-2
CDR3aa: CASSQSGDGGGYTF

v_gene: TRBV14
abundance: medium-sized
j_gene: TRBJ1-5
CDR3aa: CASSPQTGRSNQPQHF

v_gene: TRBV7-9
abundance: medium-sized
j_gene: TRBJ1-2
CDR3aa: CASSLRQGADYGYTF

v_gene: TRBV20-1
abundance: -
j_gene: TRBJ1-5
CDR3aa: CSAGQGFNQPQHF

v_gene: TRBV4-3
abundance: -
j_gene: TRBJ1-2
CDR3aa: CASSPNAGTAYYTF

v_gene: TRBV6-1
abundance: medium-sized
j_gene: TRBJ1-5
CDR3aa: CASSGQGYSNQPQHF